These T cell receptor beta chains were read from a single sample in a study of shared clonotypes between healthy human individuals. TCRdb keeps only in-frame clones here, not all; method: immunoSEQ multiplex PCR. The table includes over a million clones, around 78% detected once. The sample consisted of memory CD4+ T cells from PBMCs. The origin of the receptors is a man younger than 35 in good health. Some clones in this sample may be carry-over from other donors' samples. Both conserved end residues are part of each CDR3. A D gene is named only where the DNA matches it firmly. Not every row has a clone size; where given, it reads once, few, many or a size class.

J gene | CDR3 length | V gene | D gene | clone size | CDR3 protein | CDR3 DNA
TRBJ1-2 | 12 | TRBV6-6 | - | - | CAHSRSRFDYTF | TGTGCCCATTCCAGGTCCCGGTTTGACTACACCTTC
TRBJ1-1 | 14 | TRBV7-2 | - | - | CASSLGVMNTEAFF | TGTGCCAGCAGCTTAGGGGTCATGAACACTGAAGCTTTCTTT
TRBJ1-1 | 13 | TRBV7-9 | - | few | CASSFSANTEAFF | TGTGCCAGCAGCTTTTCGGCGAACACTGAAGCTTTCTTT
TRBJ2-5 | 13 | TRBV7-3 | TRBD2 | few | CASGLAGGETQYF | TGTGCCAGCGGACTAGCGGGAGGAGAGACCCAGTACTTC
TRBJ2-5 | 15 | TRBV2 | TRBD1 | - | CASSTLDREKETQYF | TGTGCCAGCAGTACTCTGGACAGGGAGAAAGAGACCCAGTACTTC
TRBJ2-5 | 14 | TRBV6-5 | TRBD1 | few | CASSYPGGSETQYF | TGTGCCAGCAGTTACCCAGGGGGCTCGGAGACCCAGTACTTC
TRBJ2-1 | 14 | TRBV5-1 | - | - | CASSFYRDHNEQFF | TGCGCCAGCAGCTTTTACAGGGACCACAATGAGCAGTTCTTC
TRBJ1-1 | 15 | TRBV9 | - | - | CASSVRDKGGTEAFF | TGTGCCAGCAGCGTACGGGACAAGGGTGGCACTGAAGCTTTCTTT
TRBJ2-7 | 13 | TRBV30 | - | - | CAWSVRLVGEQYF | TGTGCCTGGAGTGTACGCCTAGTGGGCGAGCAGTACTTC
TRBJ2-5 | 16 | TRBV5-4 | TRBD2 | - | CASSLGLAGGPETQYF | TGTGCCAGCAGCTTGGGACTAGCGGGAGGGCCGGAGACCCAGTACTTC
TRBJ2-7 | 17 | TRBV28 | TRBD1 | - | CASSPVFGTGIGYEQYF | TGTGCCAGCAGTCCTGTTTTCGGGACAGGGATCGGGTACGAGCAGTACTTC
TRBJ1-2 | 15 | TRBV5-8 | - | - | CASSLEGTHLYGYTF | TGTGCCAGCAGCTTGGAAGGGACACACCTTTATGGCTACACCTTC
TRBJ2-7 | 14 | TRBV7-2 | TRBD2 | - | CASSLKRETYEQYF | TGTGCCAGCAGCTTAAAGCGGGAGACCTACGAGCAGTACTTC
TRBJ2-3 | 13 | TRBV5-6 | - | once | CASSLSFTDTQYF | TGTGCCAGCAGCTTGAGTTTCACAGATACGCAGTATTTT
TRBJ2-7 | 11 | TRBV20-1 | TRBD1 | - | CSGKTGYEQYF | TGCAGTGGCAAGACAGGGTACGAGCAGTACTTC
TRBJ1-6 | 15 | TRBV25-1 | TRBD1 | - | CASSELGQGGSPLHF | TGTGCCAGCAGTGAATTGGGACAGGGTGGCTCACCCCTCCACTTT
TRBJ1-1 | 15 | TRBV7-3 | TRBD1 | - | CASSARQGRGTEAFF | TGTGCCAGCAGCGCCCGACAGGGCAGGGGCACTGAAGCTTTCTTT
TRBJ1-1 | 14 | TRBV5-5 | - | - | CASSFLRMNTEAFF | TGTGCCAGCAGCTTTTTACGCATGAACACTGAAGCTTTCTTT
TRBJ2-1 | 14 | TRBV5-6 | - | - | CASSLVSAGSEQFF | TGTGCCAGCAGCTTGGTATCTGCGGGAAGTGAGCAGTTCTTC
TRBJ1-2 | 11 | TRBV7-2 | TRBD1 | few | CASGDSLHYTF | TGTGCCAGTGGGGACAGCCTCCACTACACCTTC
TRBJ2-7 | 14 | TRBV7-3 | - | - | CASNHSQRDRPQYF | TGTGCCAGCAATCATAGCCAGCGGGACAGACCCCAGTACTTC
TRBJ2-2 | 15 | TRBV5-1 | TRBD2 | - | CASSARLAGTGELFF | TGCGCCAGCAGCGCCAGACTAGCGGGGACCGGGGAGCTGTTTTTT
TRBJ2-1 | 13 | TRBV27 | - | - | CASSLYSRNEQFF | TGTGCCAGCAGTTTGTATTCTAGAAATGAGCAGTTCTTC
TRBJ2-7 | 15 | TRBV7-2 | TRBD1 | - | CASSKDRGVVYEQYF | TGTGCCAGCAGTAAGGACAGGGGCGTAGTCTACGAGCAGTACTTC
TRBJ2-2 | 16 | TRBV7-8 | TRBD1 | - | CASAERGQTNTGELFF | TGTGCCAGCGCGGAAAGGGGACAGACAAACACCGGGGAGCTGTTTTTT
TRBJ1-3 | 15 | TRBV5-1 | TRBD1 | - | CASSVETGTGNTIYF | TGCGCCAGCAGCGTGGAGACAGGGACTGGAAACACCATATATTTT
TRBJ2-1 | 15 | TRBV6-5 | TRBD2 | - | CASSPTSGKYNEQFF | TGTGCCAGCAGTCCAACTAGCGGGAAGTACAATGAGCAGTTCTTC
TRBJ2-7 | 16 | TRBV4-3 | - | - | CASSQAWSVLPYEQYF | TGCGCCAGCAGCCAAGCTTGGTCCGTCCTTCCCTACGAGCAGTACTTC
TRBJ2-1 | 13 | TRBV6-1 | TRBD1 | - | CASIRDRSYGQFF | TGTGCCAGCATTAGGGACAGGTCCTATGGGCAGTTCTTC
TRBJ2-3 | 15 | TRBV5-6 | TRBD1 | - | CASSLQDRRTDTQYF | TGTGCCAGCAGCTTGCAGGACAGGCGCACAGATACGCAGTATTTT
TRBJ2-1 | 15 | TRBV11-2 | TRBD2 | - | CASSPTGGRANEQFF | TGTGCCAGCAGCCCCACGGGCGGGAGGGCCAATGAGCAGTTCTTC
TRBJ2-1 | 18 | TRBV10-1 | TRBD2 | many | CAGTWPRALAGFYNEQFF | TGCGCCGGGACCTGGCCACGTGCCCTAGCGGGCTTTTACAATGAGCAGTTCTTC
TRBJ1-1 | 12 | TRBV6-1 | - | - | CASSEVSVKAFF | TGTGCCAGCAGTGAAGTGTCAGTAAAAGCTTTCTTT
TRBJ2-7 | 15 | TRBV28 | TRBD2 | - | CASINLAGVIYEQYF | TGTGCCAGCATTAACCTAGCGGGAGTGATCTACGAGCAGTACTTC
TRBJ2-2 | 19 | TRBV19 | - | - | CASSIGFLLARANTGELFF | TGTGCCAGTAGTATAGGTTTCCTACTAGCCAGGGCGAACACCGGGGAGCTGTTTTTT
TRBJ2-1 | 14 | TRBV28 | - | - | CASSSGFSKNEQFF | TGTGCCAGCAGTTCGGGATTTAGCAAGAATGAGCAGTTCTTC
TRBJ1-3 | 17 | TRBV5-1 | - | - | CASSLSGQEGTGNTIYF | TGCGCCAGCAGCTTATCGGGTCAGGAAGGAACTGGAAACACCATATATTTT
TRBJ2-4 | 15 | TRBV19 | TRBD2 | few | CASSILAEAKNIQYF | TGTGCCAGTAGTATCCTAGCGGAAGCCAAAAACATTCAGTACTTC
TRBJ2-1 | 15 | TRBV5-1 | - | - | CASTWATNSYNEQFF | TGCGCCAGCACCTGGGCTACGAACAGCTACAATGAGCAGTTCTTC
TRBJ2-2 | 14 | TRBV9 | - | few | CASSVEGNTGELFF | TGTGCCAGCAGCGTAGAGGGGAACACCGGGGAGCTGTTTTTT
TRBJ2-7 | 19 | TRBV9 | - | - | CASSLHPVGGGFSIYEQYF | TGTGCCAGCAGCCTCCACCCAGTGGGGGGGGGCTTCTCAATCTACGAGCAGTACTTC
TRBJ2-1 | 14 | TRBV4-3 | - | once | CASSQDLTVNEQFF | TGCGCCAGCAGCCAAGATTTAACAGTCAATGAGCAGTTCTTC
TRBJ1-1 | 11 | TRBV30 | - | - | CAWSDKAEAFF | TGTGCCTGGAGTGACAAAGCGGAAGCTTTCTTT
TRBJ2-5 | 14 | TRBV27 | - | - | CASSLRRDQETQYF | TGTGCCAGCAGTTTACGGCGAGACCAAGAGACCCAGTACTTC
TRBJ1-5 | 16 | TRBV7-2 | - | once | CASSYGGAASNQPQHF | TGTGCCAGCAGCTACGGGGGGGCGGCTAGCAATCAGCCCCAGCATTTT
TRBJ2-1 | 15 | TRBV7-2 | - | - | CASSLGGSRAGEQFF | TGTGCCAGCAGCTTAGGGGGTTCGAGGGCGGGTGAGCAGTTCTTC